The count of the clone carrying this T cell receptor beta chain is one. Its antigen is still unknown. Germline CDR1 MNHEY, CDR2 SVGAGI. The CDR3 is 13 residues long. Trimming stripped 5 bases from V and 7 bases from J, with 11 bases between. This sample is part of a study of cytomegalovirus exposure and HLA in healthy donors. Findings and caveats of the study: A few chains tied to CMV proved CMV antigen-specific in vitro. No immune exposure information besides CMV serostatus was available. Among the sequence variants, a highly shared cluster was likely an artifact of sequencing. In an earlier analysis, productive rearrangement rates for most beta V segments clustered near 87% or 30%.

The PCR contained 60 Vbeta and 13 Jbeta primers. Only in-frame clones appear in the TCRdb table, and some are missing; sequencing was by immunoSEQ multiplex PCR. The sample has about 170,000 clones, around 76% seen once. The chain uses TRBV6-5 and TRBJ2-2; D is perhaps TRBD1 (6 bases). This clonotype was sampled from a woman aged 30 to 39 in good health and CMV-seropositive. Sequencing was carried out using PBMCs. The CDR3 nucleotides are TGTGCCAGCAGTATACAGGGTATCGGGGAGCTGTTTTTT. Protein product: CASSIQGIGELFF.